The present entry profiles one TCR beta chain with its context. Its target is not known. Averaging about 120 mL, one heparinised blood draw was given by each donor. Purities over 98% were achieved in all sorted populations. The data were taken from a study of beta chain features in type 1 diabetes. Study-wide context: The examined sorted cells totaled around 100 million across samples.

General study results and limits: When Type 1 diabetes patients were examined, their TCRB CDR3s proved moderately but significantly shorter in all four CD4+ subsets. Cells expressing TCR highly could be over-represented by cDNA sequencing.

The whole isolated RNA underwent reverse transcription, so sequencing captured expressed TCRB transcripts. Libraries were prepared by immunoSEQ multiplex PCR; TCRdb keeps only in-frame clonotypes and omits some of them. There are 150,000 or so clones in the sample; 6.5% to 10% occur only once, and approximately 0.56% lies in the top ten. The source is a woman in her late teens or twenties with type 1 diabetes. The sequenced sample was central memory CD4+ T cells from blood.

Written as DNA, the CDR3 is TGTGCCAGCAGCGTTTATGAGGAGACCCAGTACTTC. This translates into CASSVYEETQYF. The chain employs TRBV5-4 and TRBJ2-5; D ambiguous. The CDR3 has 12 residues. Germline V gene data show CDR1 as SGHNT and CDR2 as YYREEE (reference sequence). With 4 bases removed from V and 5 bases from J, the gap between germline ends came to 9 bases.